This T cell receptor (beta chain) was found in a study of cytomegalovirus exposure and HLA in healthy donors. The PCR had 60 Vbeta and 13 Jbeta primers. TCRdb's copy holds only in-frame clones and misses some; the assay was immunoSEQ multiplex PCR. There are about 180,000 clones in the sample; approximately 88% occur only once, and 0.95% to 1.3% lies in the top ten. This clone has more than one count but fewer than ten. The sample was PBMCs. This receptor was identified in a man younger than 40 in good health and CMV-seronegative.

Written as DNA, the CDR3 is TGTGCCAGCAGTGAACATAGAGATCAGCCCCAGCATTTT. Its translation: CASSEHRDQPQHF. The chain carries TRBV6-1 and TRBJ1-5; D not resolved. Germline CDR1 and CDR2: MNHNS and SASEGT. This CDR3 has 13 amino acids. Trimming shortened V by 2 bases and J by 5 bases, and 7 bases separated the two germline ends.